This TCR beta chain was obtained from a study of beta chain features in type 1 diabetes. Study-wide points: In every one of the four CD4+ subsets, TCRB CDR3s were moderately but significantly shorter in Type 1 diabetes patients.

Per germline, CDR1 MNHEY and CDR2 SMNVEV (reference sequence). CDR3 length: 15 residues. Between the trimmed V and J ends, which lost 8 bases and 0 bases, there was a span of 15 bases. The investigators reverse transcribed all of the isolated RNA, so they sequenced expressed TCRB transcripts. Produced via immunoSEQ multiplex PCR; TCRdb's table is partial and in-frame only. The sample lists around 710,000 clones; over 10% were seen once. This clone has just a few counts. Antigen unknown. Sequencing used naive CD4+ T cells from blood. The chain links TRBV27 to TRBJ2-3; D is unresolved. This TCR came from a man aged 25-40 years with type 1 diabetes. This CDR3 is CASRKGFLSTDTQYF. CDR3 sequence (DNA): TGTGCCAGCCGAAAAGGGTTCCTTAGCACAGATACGCAGTATTTT.